This TCR beta chain appears in the sequencing data of a study of PD-L1 blockade in urothelial cancer. Study background: It was at 3 weeks (second dose) and 6 weeks after treatment start that blood was analyzed.

Indicated time point: peripheral blood 6 weeks after treatment start. Patients yielded 1 to 8 samples each, pretreatment and on-treatment. The data were produced by immunoSEQ multiplex PCR, yet TCRdb's version contains in-frame clones alone and is incomplete. The table has more than 60,000 clones, about 88% seen once; the top ten hold around 10%. Whole-study findings and limits: Tumor-linked clones in blood grew more by 3 weeks in durable-benefit patients. Prediction of better survival came from below-median pretreatment blood TCR clonality.

Germline V gives CDR1 MDHEN, CDR2 SYDVKM. V lost 7 bases and J lost 3; bases outside the gene matches: 8. The CDR3 is made up of 15 amino acids. Remarks on this clone: What it recognizes is unknown.

This receptor was obtained from a man between 60 and 75 years old with urothelial cancer. Sample: PBMCs, taken around atezolizumab (anti-PD-L1) treatment. The chain links TRBV28 to TRBJ1-1; 10 nucleotides align to TRBD1. The CDR3 nucleotides read TGTGCCAGCACCGACAGGGGGCGCTGGGACACTGAAGCTTTCTTT. Protein sequence: CASTDRGRWDTEAFF.